This TCR beta chain came from a study of shared clonotypes between healthy human individuals (dated by TCRdb to 2020 to 2021). Regarding the complete study: The cohort comprised two women and a few men aged 18 to 49 years. For each donor, CD4 naive and CD4 memory were each given three plates, CD8 naive was given two plates, and CD8 memory was given one plate. To estimate repertoire size and how much clonotypes are shared between individuals, the study performed deep sequencing of blood TCR repertoires from a few healthy adults. To increase sequencing depth and limit assay-specific biases, TCR repertoire library preparation and sequencing were carried out by different laboratories using diverse techniques. Between about 0.8 and 9 billion PBMCs per donor were obtained by leukapheresis. Here is what the overall study found, with its caveats: Sampling was restricted to blood, and TCR repertoires in tissue are likely to differ from TCR repertoires in blood. Naive subsets generally had larger estimated clonotype richness than memory subsets did. Pairwise subsampling indicated that sequencing depth was expected to affect the degree of clonotype sharing among donors. Even with the large sequencing depth, rarefaction of the sorted-subset datasets indicated that sequencing was incomplete. Sharing across several donors was observed for approximately 5% of naive CD4, under 4% of naive CD8, around 2.5% of memory CD4, and about 0.4% of memory CD8 clonotypes. Compared with non-shared clonotypes, the clonotypes found in all four sorted-subset donors had higher generation probabilities. Because the study included a small number of donors, the genetic and exposure-history diversity represented was limited.

The CDR3 goes from the cysteine to the phenylalanine over 15 residues. Of all the DNA, just the CDR3 is kept, 45 bases in frame from base 1. V was cut back by 6 bases and J by 6 bases, leaving a gap of 15 bases between them. CDR1 and CDR2 are drawn from the germline V gene (reference sequence): MNHNY, SVGAGI. Using the deep immunoSEQ assay, TCR CDR3 regions were amplified from genomic DNA by multiplex PCR. Extracted genomic DNA from each cell subset was distributed evenly across all wells of several immunoSEQ 96-well plates, and each plate was treated as a replicate. For sorted subsets, about 220 ng of genomic DNA, equivalent to 25,000 to 30,000 T cell genomes, went into each replicate PCR. The purified libraries were quantified using a Qubit 3.0 fluorometer, sized with a Bioanalyzer 2100, and then quantified again using the KAPA Library Quantification kit. Every immunoSEQ 96-well plate was sequenced on a dedicated single-read 150-cycle Illumina NextSeq 550 flow cell. In the original analysis: The immunoSEQ output contained only junctional sequences without quality scores, so filtering could not match that applied to full-length reads. Sequences were annotated with PyIR, a Python wrapper for IgBLAST v1.9, and V/J genes and CDR3 were assigned using IMGT germline references. Reads were filtered out if the reads had weak V/J assignments (E-value above 1e-6), no CDR3, stop codons, out-of-frame junctions, or ambiguous translated residues. A V3J clonotype was defined by an identical inferred V gene, J gene, and CDR3 amino acid sequence. The percentage overlap between two repertoires was calculated by dividing the number of shared unique clonotypes by the size of the smaller repertoire. RTK rarefaction, the Chao1 estimator, and Recon v2.1 estimates of unobserved clonotypes were used to assess repertoire richness. Generation probabilities were computed with OLGA for all TCRbeta clonotypes obtained by the gDNA method from several donors. As stored in TCRdb, this immuneACCESS dataset retains in-frame rearrangements with V and J assigned. A fraction of the clones does not appear; measured against another copy, unresolved V genes explain less than half of the discrepancy, and the remainder lacks a known reason. Clone size and V and J calls were adopted from that table, with D and trimming inferred from the DNA. Present in this sample are around 2,000,000 clones, 85% to 95% of which were seen just once. The top ten hold 0.1% to 0.15% of the sample.

Donors were healthy HIV-negative adults with no recently reported acute infections or vaccinations. Every donor was a Caucasian adult residing in Nashville, Tennessee, USA. CD4+ T cells were enriched through magnetic negative selection, after which naive cells were positively selected on CD45RA and the remaining negative fraction served as the memory subset. After blood collection by leukapheresis, PBMCs were isolated using Ficoll-Histopaque density gradient centrifugation and then cryopreserved in the vapor phase of liquid nitrogen. Purity and quantity of every magnetically sorted T cell population were checked by analytical flow cytometry. Genomic DNA was isolated from each sorted fraction and quantified by UV absorbance on a Nanodrop 2000c. A word on this clone: Its specific antigen is unknown. Nothing much larger sits one base from this clone, and base qualities are not available.

This TCR was sampled from a man younger than 30 in good health. Sequences were obtained from naive CD4+ T cells sorted from blood. Read against the paper, the sample's cell subset or site label means: CD45RA+ positively selected. Recombination connected TRBV6-6 to TRBJ1-6; the D gene cannot be resolved reliably. The CDR3 has the sequence CASSNPRITNSPLHF. The DNA reads TGTGCCAGCAGCAACCCTCGGATTACTAATTCACCCCTCCACTTT.